Included here is one T cell receptor (beta chain) sequence, with context. Its antigen is currently unknown. Measured with immunoSEQ multiplex PCR; TCRdb has only the in-frame clones, and not every one. There are about 60,000 clones in the sample; about nine tenths occur only once, and about 6% lies in the top ten. The data derive from a study of T cell responses to AZD1222 COVID-19 vaccine. Study-level findings and limits: Donors in the cohort were predominantly white British and more often female, and clonal diversity was possibly underestimated. Close to half of all spike-specific TCRs reportedly target regions of the variants that are unmutated. It was only a handful of AZD1222 recipients who were seropositive at baseline.

Per the germline V gene, CDR1 is SGHRS and CDR2 is YFSETQ. The CDR3 length is 15 residues. After removal of 3 bases from V and 2 bases from J, the junction contained 6 bases not matched to a gene. The V gene is TRBV5-1, the J gene TRBJ2-5, with 8 bases aligning to TRBD2. The receptor comes from an adult who received the MenACWY meningococcal vaccine as a control. The source material was peripheral blood, sampled 28 days after the second dose of the MenACWY control vaccine. Here the CDR3 reads CASSSLAGSQETQYF. CDR3 in DNA: TGCGCCAGCAGCTCGCTAGCGGGTTCGCAAGAGACCCAGTACTTC.